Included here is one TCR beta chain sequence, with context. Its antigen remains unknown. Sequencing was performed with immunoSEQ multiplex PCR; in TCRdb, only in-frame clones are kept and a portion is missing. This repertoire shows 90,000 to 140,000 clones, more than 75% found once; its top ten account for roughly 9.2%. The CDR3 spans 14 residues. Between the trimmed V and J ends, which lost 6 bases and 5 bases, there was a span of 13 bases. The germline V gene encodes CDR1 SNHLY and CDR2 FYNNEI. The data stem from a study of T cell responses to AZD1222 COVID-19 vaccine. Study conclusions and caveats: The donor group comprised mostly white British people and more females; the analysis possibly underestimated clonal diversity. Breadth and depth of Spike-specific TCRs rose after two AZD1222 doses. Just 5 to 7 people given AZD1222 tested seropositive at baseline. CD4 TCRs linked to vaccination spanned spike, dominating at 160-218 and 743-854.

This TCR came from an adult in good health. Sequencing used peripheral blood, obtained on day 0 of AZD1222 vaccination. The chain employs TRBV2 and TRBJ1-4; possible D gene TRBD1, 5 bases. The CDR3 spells CASRQQVQNEKLFF. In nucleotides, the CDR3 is TGTGCCAGCAGGCAACAGGTTCAAAATGAAAAACTGTTTTTT.